These 9 T cell receptor beta chains originate from one sample sequenced in a study of OX40 agonist ivuxolimab in advanced cancers. Method: immunoSEQ multiplex PCR; TCRdb's copy keeps in-frame clones and lacks some. This table holds roughly 71,000 clones, 60% to 80% found once. The starting material was CD4+ or CD8+ T cells sorted from blood, obtained in a trial of the OX40 agonist ivuxolimab. These receptor sequences come from an adult with an advanced solid tumor such as melanoma, head and neck, liver or kidney cancer.

V usage is TRBV30 and J usage is TRBJ1-5, with D hard to call. The ends were cut back, 0 bases at V and 0 bases at J, with 6 bases in the middle. The CDR3 is 14 residues long. Germline values: CDR1 GTSNPN, CDR2 SVGIG (reference sequence). CDR3 nucleotide sequence: TGTGCCTGGAGTGTCGTAGATAGCAATCAGCCCCAGCATTTT. Its protein product is CAWSVVDSNQPQHF. The variable domain in full, with the rest retrieved from reference TRBV30 and TRBJ1-5, is SQTIHQWPATLVQPVGSPLSLECTVEGTSNPNLYWYRQAAGRGLQLLFYSVGIGQISSEVPQNLSASRPQDRQFILSSKKLLLSDSGFYLCAWSVVDSNQPQHFGDGTRLSIL.

This clone appeared a single time. This rearrangement joins TRBV28 to TRBJ2-3; the match to TRBD2 covers 8 bases. The CDR3 covers 16 residues. Germline loops: CDR1 MDHEN, CDR2 SYDVKM. With V trimmed by 2 bases and J by 4 bases, 8 bases remained unmatched. CDR3 DNA sequence: TGTGCCAGCAGTTTACCTACGGGAGGGCGCGCAGATACGCAGTATTTT. Residues: CASSLPTGGRADTQYF.

The chain links TRBV7-9 to TRBJ1-1; a possible D gene is TRBD1 (5 bases). Germline CDR1 reads SEHNR; CDR2 reads FQNEAQ (reference sequence). The length of the CDR3 is 15 residues. V was pared by 5 bases and J by 5 bases, with 18 bases between. The DNA of the CDR3 is TGTGCCAGCAGCGGATCAATTGCCGGGGCGACTGAAGCTTTCTTT. This translates into CASSGSIAGATEAFF.

V is TRBV4-1 and J is TRBJ2-7, with no clear D. V was shortened by 2 bases and J by 7 bases, with 12 bases between the two germline ends. Per the germline V gene, CDR1 is MGHRA and CDR2 is YSYEKL. This CDR3 contains 13 residues. CDR3 amino acids: CASSQHPLSEQYF. In DNA, the CDR3 is TGCGCCAGCAGCCAACACCCGTTGAGTGAGCAGTACTTC.

The sample holds a few counts of this clone. The chain carries TRBV6-5 and TRBJ2-7, with D tentatively TRBD1 (6 bases). The germline gives CDR1 MNHEY, CDR2 SVGAGI. This CDR3 region has 13 residues. V was cut by 9 bases and J by 2 bases, with 14 bases left in between. The CDR3 DNA follows: TGTGCCAGTTCCAGGGGCCCCACCTACGAGCAGTACTTC. Translating it yields CASSRGPTYEQYF.

The chain combines TRBV6-6 with TRBJ2-3, with no clear D. Trimming removed 10 bases at V and 0 bases at J, with 11 bases between. The CDR3 sequence is 13 residues long. The germline V gene has CDR1 MNHNY and CDR2 SVGAGI (reference sequence). Written as DNA, the CDR3 is TGTGCCACCGTAGACGACAGCACAGATACGCAGTATTTT. It yields the protein CATVDDSTDTQYF.

To note about this clone: Other DNA sequences within the sample encode an identical CDR3. The chain is built from TRBV6-1 and TRBJ1-5; no clear D gene. The CDR3 consists of 13 residues. Trimming removed 4 bases from V and 3 bases from J, with 7 bases in between. Per germline, CDR1 MNHNS and CDR2 SASEGT. CDR3 nucleotide sequence: TGTGCCAGCAGTGGCCAGATCAATCAGCCCCAGCATTTT. Protein sequence: CASSGQINQPQHF.

The chain links TRBV27 to TRBJ1-5; D might be TRBD1 (6 bases). This CDR3 region has 15 residues. Germline V gives CDR1 MNHEY, CDR2 SMNVEV (reference sequence). V lost 7 bases and J lost 1, with 14 bases in between. CDR3 in amino acids: CASTGAPGSNQPQHF. CDR3 coding DNA: TGTGCCAGCACGGGGGCGCCGGGGAGCAATCAGCCCCAGCATTTT.

The chain carries TRBV28 and TRBJ2-1; TRBD1 matches 7 bases. The CDR3 has 17 residues. V shed 2 bases and J 4 bases; nucleotides not matched to a gene: 11. In germline, CDR1 is MDHEN, CDR2 SYDVKM. The CDR3 DNA reads TGTGCCAGCAGTTTAGGGGTCCGGGACAGCCCTTACAATGAGCAGTTCTTC. Protein product: CASSLGVRDSPYNEQFF.